The present entry profiles one T cell receptor beta chain with its context. Its antigen is still unknown. Trimming at V came to 2 bases and at J to 3 bases, leaving 4 bases not matched to a gene. Germline V gene lookup returns CDR1 SGHAT and CDR2 FQNNGV. This CDR3 comprises 15 residues. The record originates from a study of cytomegalovirus exposure and HLA in healthy donors. On the study more broadly: Unique TCRs from HLA-typed donors, 80 million to 90 million of them, were held in an early data release. Notes on the study in general: Most TCR sequences showed up rarely, but some public TCRs showed up in many donors. A later analysis found common viral pathogens apparently linked to several of the most significant clusters. Presence/absence analyses supposed approximately even sequencing depth among donors.

With 60 Vbeta and 13 Jbeta primers, the PCR was carried out. TCRdb's table, derived via immunoSEQ multiplex PCR, lists solely in-frame clones and lacks some. The table shows some 100,000 clones, with roughly 76% occurring only once. This clonotype was sampled from a man over 45 in good health and CMV-seropositive. The gene calls are TRBV11-2 and TRBJ2-3, with TRBD1 matching 8 bases. Sample: PBMCs. Here the CDR3 reads CASSLMGQVTDTQYF. The CDR3 DNA sequence: TGTGCCAGCAGCTTAATGGGACAGGTTACAGATACGCAGTATTTT.